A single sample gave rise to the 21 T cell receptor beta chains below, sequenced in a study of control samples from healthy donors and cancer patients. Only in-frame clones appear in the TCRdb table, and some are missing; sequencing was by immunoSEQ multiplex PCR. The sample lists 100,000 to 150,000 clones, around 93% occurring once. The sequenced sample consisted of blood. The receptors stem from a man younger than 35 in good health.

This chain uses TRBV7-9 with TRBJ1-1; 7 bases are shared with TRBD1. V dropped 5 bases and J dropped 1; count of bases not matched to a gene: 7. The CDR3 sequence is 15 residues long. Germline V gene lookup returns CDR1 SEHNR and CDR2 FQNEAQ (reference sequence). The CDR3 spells CASSPRTGQNTEAFF. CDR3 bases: TGTGCCAGCAGCCCGAGGACAGGCCAGAACACTGAAGCTTTCTTT.

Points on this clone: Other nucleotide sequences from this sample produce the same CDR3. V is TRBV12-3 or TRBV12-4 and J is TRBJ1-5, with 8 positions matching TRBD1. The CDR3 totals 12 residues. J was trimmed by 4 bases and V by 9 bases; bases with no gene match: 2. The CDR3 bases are TGTGCCAGTCGACAGGGGAATCAGCCCCAGCATTTT. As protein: CASRQGNQPQHF.

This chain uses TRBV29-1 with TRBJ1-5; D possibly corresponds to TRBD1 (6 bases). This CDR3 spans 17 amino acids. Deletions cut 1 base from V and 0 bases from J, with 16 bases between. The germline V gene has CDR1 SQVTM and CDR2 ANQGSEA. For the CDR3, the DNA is TGCAGCGTTGAAGCGGGGGGCGCCGGTAATAGCAATCAGCCCCAGCATTTT. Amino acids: CSVEAGGAGNSNQPQHF.

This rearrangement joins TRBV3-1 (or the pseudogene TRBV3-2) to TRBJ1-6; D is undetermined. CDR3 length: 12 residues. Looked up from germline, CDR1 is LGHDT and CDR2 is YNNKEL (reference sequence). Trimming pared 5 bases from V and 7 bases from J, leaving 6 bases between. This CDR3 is CASSEANSPLHF. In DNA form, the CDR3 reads TGTGCCAGCAGCGAAGCCAATTCACCCCTCCACTTT.

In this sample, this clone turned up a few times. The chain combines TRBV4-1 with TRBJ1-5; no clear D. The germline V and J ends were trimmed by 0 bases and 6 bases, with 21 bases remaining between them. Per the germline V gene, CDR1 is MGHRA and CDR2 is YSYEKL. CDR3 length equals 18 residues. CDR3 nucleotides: TGCGCCAGCAGCCAAGAACCCCCCGGCAGGCCGCGGGGTCAGCCCCAGCATTTT. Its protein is CASSQEPPGRPRGQPQHF.

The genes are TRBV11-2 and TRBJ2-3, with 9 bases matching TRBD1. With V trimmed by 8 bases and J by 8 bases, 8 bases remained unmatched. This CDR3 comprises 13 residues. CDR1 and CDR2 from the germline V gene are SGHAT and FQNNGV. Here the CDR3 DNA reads TGTGCCAGCCAGGGACAGGGAACCGGTACGCAGTATTTT. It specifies CASQGQGTGTQYF.

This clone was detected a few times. The DNA of the CDR3 is TGTGCCAGCAGCTTACGTCTGAGAACTGGGGAGCAGTACTTC. Translated, it gives CASSLRLRTGEQYF. This sequence joins TRBV11-2 and TRBJ2-7; D is unclear. This CDR3 has 14 residues. Germline V CDR1 and CDR2: SGHAT, FQNNGV. V lost 2 bases, J lost 7 bases, and 15 bases lay in between.

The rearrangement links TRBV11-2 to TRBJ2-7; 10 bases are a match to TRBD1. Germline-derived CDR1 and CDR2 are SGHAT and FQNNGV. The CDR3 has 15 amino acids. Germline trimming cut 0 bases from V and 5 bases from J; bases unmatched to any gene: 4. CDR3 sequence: CASSLETGGANEQYF. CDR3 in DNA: TGTGCCAGCAGCTTAGAGACAGGGGGCGCGAACGAGCAGTACTTC.

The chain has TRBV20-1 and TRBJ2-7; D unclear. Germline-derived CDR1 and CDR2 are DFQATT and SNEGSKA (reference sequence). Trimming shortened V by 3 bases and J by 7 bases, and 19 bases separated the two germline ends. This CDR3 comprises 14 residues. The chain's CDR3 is CSASIIRQSKEQYF. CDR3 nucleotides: TGCAGTGCTAGTATTATCCGACAATCGAAAGAGCAGTACTTC.

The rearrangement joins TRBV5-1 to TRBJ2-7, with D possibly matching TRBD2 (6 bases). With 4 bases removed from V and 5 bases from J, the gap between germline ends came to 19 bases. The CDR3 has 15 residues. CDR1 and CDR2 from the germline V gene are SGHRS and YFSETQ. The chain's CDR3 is CASSQGGKVLHEQYF. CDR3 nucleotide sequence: TGCGCCAGCAGCCAAGGAGGGAAGGTTCTCCACGAGCAGTACTTC.

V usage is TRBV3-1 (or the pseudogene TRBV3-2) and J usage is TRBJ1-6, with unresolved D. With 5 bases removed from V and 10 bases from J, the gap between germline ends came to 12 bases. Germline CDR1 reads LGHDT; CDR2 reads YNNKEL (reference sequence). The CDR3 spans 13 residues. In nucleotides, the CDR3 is TGTGCCAGCAGCGTAAACAGAGAATCACCCCTCCACTTT. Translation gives CASSVNRESPLHF.

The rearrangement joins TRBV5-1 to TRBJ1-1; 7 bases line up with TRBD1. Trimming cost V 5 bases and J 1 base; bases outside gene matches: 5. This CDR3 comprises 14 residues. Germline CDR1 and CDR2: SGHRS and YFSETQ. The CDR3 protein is CASSQGEPNTEAFF. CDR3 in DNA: TGCGCCAGCAGTCAGGGGGAACCGAACACTGAAGCTTTCTTT.

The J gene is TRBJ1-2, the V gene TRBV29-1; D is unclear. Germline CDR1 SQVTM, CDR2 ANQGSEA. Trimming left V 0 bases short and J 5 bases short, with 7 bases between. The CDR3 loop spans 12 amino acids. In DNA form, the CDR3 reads TGCAGCGTTGAAGATAGGACGTATGGCTACACCTTC. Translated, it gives CSVEDRTYGYTF.

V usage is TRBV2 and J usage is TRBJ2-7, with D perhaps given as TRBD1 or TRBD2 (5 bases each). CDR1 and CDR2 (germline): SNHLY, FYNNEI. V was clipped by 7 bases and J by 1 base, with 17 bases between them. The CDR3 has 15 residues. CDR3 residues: CASTKTRDGSYEQYF. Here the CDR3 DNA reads TGTGCCAGCACTAAAACACGGGACGGATCCTACGAGCAGTACTTC.

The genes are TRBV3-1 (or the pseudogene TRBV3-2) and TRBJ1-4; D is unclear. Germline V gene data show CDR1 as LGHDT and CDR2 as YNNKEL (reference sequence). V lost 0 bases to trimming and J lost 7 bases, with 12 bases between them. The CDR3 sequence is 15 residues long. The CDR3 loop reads CASSQEGPWGEKLFF. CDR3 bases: TGTGCCAGCAGCCAAGAGGGCCCTTGGGGTGAAAAACTGTTTTTT.

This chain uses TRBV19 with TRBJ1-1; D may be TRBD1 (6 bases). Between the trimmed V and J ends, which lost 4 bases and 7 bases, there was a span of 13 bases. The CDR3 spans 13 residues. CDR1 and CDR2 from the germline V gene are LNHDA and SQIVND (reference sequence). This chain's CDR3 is CASSTNRAFEAFF. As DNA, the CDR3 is TGTGCCAGTAGTACGAACAGGGCCTTTGAAGCTTTCTTT.

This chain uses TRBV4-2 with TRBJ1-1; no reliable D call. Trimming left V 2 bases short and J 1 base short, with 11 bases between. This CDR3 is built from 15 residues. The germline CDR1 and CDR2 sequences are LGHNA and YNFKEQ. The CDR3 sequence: CASSQYGRSNTEAFF. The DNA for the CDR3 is TGTGCCAGCAGCCAATATGGGCGGTCGAACACTGAAGCTTTCTTT.

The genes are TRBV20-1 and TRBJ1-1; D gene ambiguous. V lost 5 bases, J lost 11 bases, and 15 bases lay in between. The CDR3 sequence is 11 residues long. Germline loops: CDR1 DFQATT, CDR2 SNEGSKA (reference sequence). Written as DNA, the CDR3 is TGCAGTGCTGCACTACACGGAGGGGCTTTCTTT. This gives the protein CSAALHGGAFF.

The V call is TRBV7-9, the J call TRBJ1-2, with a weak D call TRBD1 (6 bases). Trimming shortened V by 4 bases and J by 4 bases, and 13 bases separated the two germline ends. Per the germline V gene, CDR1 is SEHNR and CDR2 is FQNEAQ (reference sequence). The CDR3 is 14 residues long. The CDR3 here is CASSSVDRFYGYTF. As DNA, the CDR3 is TGTGCCAGCAGCTCTGTGGACAGATTCTATGGCTACACCTTC.

The chain's CDR3 is CASSTENYGYTF. Here the CDR3 DNA reads TGTGCCAGTAGTACAGAGAACTATGGCTACACCTTC. The J gene is TRBJ1-2, the V gene TRBV19; no firm D call. V was trimmed by 4 bases and J by 2 bases, leaving 5 bases between them. The CDR3 is made up of 12 amino acids. Germline CDR1 and CDR2: LNHDA and SQIVND (reference sequence).

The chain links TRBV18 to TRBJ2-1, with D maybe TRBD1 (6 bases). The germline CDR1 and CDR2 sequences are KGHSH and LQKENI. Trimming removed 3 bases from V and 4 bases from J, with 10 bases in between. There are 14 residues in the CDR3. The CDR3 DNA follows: TGTGCCAGCTCACCCCGGACAGATTACAATGAGCAGTTCTTC. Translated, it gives CASSPRTDYNEQFF.